This T cell receptor (beta chain) was captured in a study of blood T cell repertoires in COVID-19. The CDR3 is 14 amino acids. The germline gives CDR1 SGHAT, CDR2 FQNNGV. Trimming took 1 base from V and 4 from J, leaving 5 bases between them. In the original analysis: Reference gene primer amplification in the assay estimated nucleated cell counts. Generated by immunoSEQ multiplex PCR, the TCRdb table keeps only in-frame clones and is missing some. From that table come the V and J calls and clone size; the DNA was used to work out D and trimming. Counted here are 130,000 or so clones, about nine tenths occurring once; the ten biggest clones make up about 9.4%.

The V call is TRBV11-2, the J call TRBJ1-6, with D uncertain. The sequenced material came from peripheral blood. The TCR originated in a man aged 50 or older with acute or convalescent COVID-19. This CDR3 is CASSLGGYNSPLHF. The CDR3 DNA sequence: TGTGCCAGCAGCTTAGGCGGTTATAATTCACCCCTCCACTTT.